These 25 T cell receptor beta chains share one sample of origin, sequenced in a study of blood T cell repertoires in COVID-19. Here immunoSEQ multiplex PCR was the method, and the copy in TCRdb shows in-frame clones only, minus some. Among about 220,000 clones listed, around 82% were seen once. Specimen: peripheral blood. The receptors were sampled from a woman aged 25-40 years who had recovered from COVID-19.

The chain joins TRBV4-1 to TRBJ1-4; D gene uncertain. The V end was cut by 0 bases, the J end by 0 bases, with 14 bases between. Germline V gives CDR1 MGHRA, CDR2 YSYEKL. CDR3 length equals 18 residues. The DNA for the CDR3 is TGCGCCAGCAGCCAAGACGTGGCCAGGAATCCAACTAATGAAAAACTGTTTTTT. This translates into CASSQDVARNPTNEKLFF.

The rearrangement links TRBV28 to TRBJ1-1; TRBD1 matches 8 bases. The CDR3 is 15 amino acids. CDR1 MDHEN and CDR2 SYDVKM come from the germline V gene. Losses at the gene ends were 5 bases for V and 4 bases for J; bases not matched to a gene: 9. The CDR3 region is CASSPGGGSGTEAFF. CDR3 coding DNA: TGTGCCAGCAGTCCAGGGGGCGGATCGGGCACTGAAGCTTTCTTT.

V gene TRBV6-5 combines with J gene TRBJ1-6; 7 bases fit TRBD1. This CDR3 comprises 14 residues. Germline loops: CDR1 MNHEY, CDR2 SVGAGI. V lost 8 bases, J lost 8 bases, and 9 bases stayed unmatched. The CDR3 protein is CASEIDRAYSPLHF. The CDR3 region has the DNA TGTGCCAGCGAGATTGACAGGGCGTATTCACCCCTCCACTTT.

V usage is TRBV28 and J usage is TRBJ1-6; TRBD1 might be the D (6 bases). V was shortened by 7 bases and J by 7 bases, with 14 bases between the two germline ends. The CDR3 length is 14 residues. Germline lookup yields CDR1 MDHEN and CDR2 SYDVKM. Written as DNA, the CDR3 is TGTGCCAGCAAGCGGGGGCAAAGGAATTCACCCCTCCACTTT. Its protein product is CASKRGQRNSPLHF.

This clone was picked up a small number of times. This sequence joins TRBV21-1 and TRBJ2-3; the D call TRBD1 from the table was never checked on the DNA. TRBV21-1 is termed a pseudogene. The CDR3 loop spans 16 amino acids. The CDR3 sequence is CASSAWPDRGTDTQYF. Written as DNA, the CDR3 is TGTGCCAGCAGCGCCTGGCCGGACAGGGGTACAGATACGCAGTATTTT.

The chain is built from TRBV6-2 or TRBV6-3 and TRBJ1-2; D call uncertain. The V gene's germline CDR1 is MNHEY and CDR2 SVGEGT. This CDR3 contains 13 residues. Trimming shortened V by 5 bases and J by 3 bases, and 10 bases separated the two germline ends. CDR3 nucleotides: TGTGCCAGCAGTGACCGAGCGGACTATGGCTACACCTTC. Translation gives CASSDRADYGYTF.

The chain recombines TRBV11-1 with TRBJ1-2; 12 nucleotides agree with TRBD1. Germline V gene lookup returns CDR1 SGHAT and CDR2 FQDESV (reference sequence). V trimming: 4 bases; J trimming: 3 bases; junction bases outside the gene matches: 6. CDR3 size: 16 residues. DNA of the CDR3: TGTGCCAGCAGCTCAGGGACAGGGGGCGCGGACTATGGCTACACCTTC. It encodes CASSSGTGGADYGYTF.

As concerns this clone: The same CDR3 arises from other DNA sequences in this sample as well. V is TRBV7-9 and J is TRBJ2-7, with 7 bases identical to TRBD2. CDR1 SEHNR and CDR2 FQNEAQ come from the germline V gene (reference sequence). The CDR3 has 15 residues. V gave up 1 base and J gave up 1 base; unmatched junction bases: 4. CDR3 nucleotide sequence: TGTGCCAGCAGCTTAGGACTAGCTGGTTCCTACGAGCAGTACTTC. Encoded protein: CASSLGLAGSYEQYF. The variable domain in full, with the rest retrieved from reference TRBV7-9 and TRBJ2-7, is DTGVSQNPRHKITKRGQNVTFRCDPISEHNRLYWYRQTLGQGPEFLTYFQNEAQLEKSRLLSDRFSAERPKGSFSTLEIQRTEQGDSAMYLCASSLGLAGSYEQYFGPGTRLTVT.

The V call is TRBV9, the J call TRBJ2-1, with 9 bases fitting TRBD2. The V and J ends lost 0 bases and 9 bases, in that order; junction bases with no gene match: 7. The CDR3 has 15 amino acids. Germline V gives CDR1 SGDLS, CDR2 YYNGEE. The CDR3 DNA is TGTGCCAGCAGCGTAGTATTAGCGGGAGATGGTGAGCAGTTCTTC. It yields the protein CASSVVLAGDGEQFF.

The chain is built from TRBV29-1 and TRBJ2-3; 7 nucleotides align to TRBD2. CDR3 length: 15 amino acids. The V gene's germline CDR1 is SQVTM and CDR2 ANQGSEA. V shed 2 bases, J shed 3 bases, and the junction held 8 bases outside the gene matches. The CDR3 DNA sequence: TGCAGCGTTGAACCCCGCGCGGGAGTTACAGATACGCAGTATTTT. Translation gives CSVEPRAGVTDTQYF.

To note about this clone: This sample includes further DNA sequences coding for the same CDR3. V is TRBV19 and J is TRBJ2-3; TRBD2 aligns across 12 bases. This CDR3 is 13 amino acids long. V lost 6 bases, J lost 5 bases, and 0 bases stayed unmatched. The germline V gene has CDR1 LNHDA and CDR2 SQIVND (reference sequence). CDR3 DNA sequence: TGTGCCAGTAGGGGACTAGCGGGAGATACGCAGTATTTT. Translated, it gives CASRGLAGDTQYF. Full variable domain (rest looked up from reference TRBV19 and TRBJ2-3): DGGITQSPKYLFRKEGQNVTLSCEQNLNHDAMYWYRQDPGQGLRLIYYSQIVNDFQKGDIAEGYSVSREKKESFPLTVTSAQKNPTAFYLCASRGLAGDTQYFGPGTRLTVL.

The rearrangement joins TRBV5-6 to TRBJ1-4; 8 nucleotides line up with TRBD1. Trimming took 5 bases from V and 7 from J; bases not matched to a gene: 7. CDR3 length: 14 residues. Germline CDR1 is SGHDT and CDR2 is YYEEEE. The CDR3 spells CASRDQGAGEKLFF. As DNA, the CDR3 is TGTGCCAGCAGGGATCAGGGGGCCGGTGAAAAACTGTTTTTT.

The V call is TRBV27, the J call TRBJ2-1, with D perhaps TRBD2 (5 bases). This CDR3 comprises 17 residues. Germline V gene lookup returns CDR1 MNHEY and CDR2 SMNVEV (reference sequence). V was cut by 5 bases and J by 0 bases, with 17 bases left in between. CDR3 coding DNA: TGTGCCAGCAGTCCAAGGACTGGAGAGAGCTCCTACAATGAGCAGTTCTTC. This encodes CASSPRTGESSYNEQFF.

The chain combines TRBV11-2 with TRBJ2-7; TRBD2 matches at 10 bases. V trimming: 5 bases; J trimming: 4 bases; junction bases outside the gene matches: 5. This CDR3 contains 14 residues. Germline CDR1 and CDR2: SGHAT and FQNNGV. As DNA, the CDR3 is TGTGCCAGCAGCCTTTGGACTAGCGGATACGAGCAGTACTTC. Its protein is CASSLWTSGYEQYF.

This sequence joins TRBV5-6 and TRBJ2-1; 8 bases match TRBD2. The CDR3 runs to 16 residues. Germline assignment: CDR1 SGHDT and CDR2 YYEEEE. Trimming removed 2 bases from V and 1 base from J; junction bases left unmatched: 5. For the CDR3, the DNA is TGTGCCAGCAGCTTTAGCGGGACGCCGTCCTACAATGAGCAGTTCTTC. Translated: CASSFSGTPSYNEQFF.

The gene calls are TRBV4-1 and TRBJ1-2, with D maybe TRBD1 (6 bases). Between the trimmed V and J ends, which lost 1 base and 4 bases, there was a span of 16 bases. The CDR3 is 16 amino acids. Germline loops: CDR1 MGHRA, CDR2 YSYEKL. For the CDR3, the DNA is TGCGCCAGCAGCCAAGCTCTCACAGGGAGTGGCTATGGCTACACCTTC. It encodes CASSQALTGSGYGYTF.

The gene calls are TRBV7-2 and TRBJ2-7, with TRBD1 identical over 9 bases. This CDR3 spans 15 amino acids. Germline V CDR1 and CDR2: SGHTA, FQGNSA. V trimming: 5 bases; J trimming: 3 bases; junction bases outside the gene matches: 8. Written as DNA, the CDR3 is TGTGCCAGCAGCCTACGGACAGGGGACCACTACGAGCAGTACTTC. Amino acids: CASSLRTGDHYEQYF.

The CDR3 reads CASSILPGEYYGYTF. DNA for the CDR3: TGTGCCAGTAGTATCCTGCCTGGGGAGTACTATGGCTACACCTTC. The J gene is TRBJ1-2, the V gene TRBV19; D call uncertain. Germline CDR1 reads LNHDA; CDR2 reads SQIVND (reference sequence). The CDR3 sequence is 15 residues long. The V end lost 3 bases, the J end lost 3 bases, and 14 bases lay between the germline ends.

V is TRBV7-2 and J is TRBJ2-1; D might be TRBD1 (5 bases). V was shortened by 6 bases and J by 3 bases, with 15 bases between the two germline ends. Germline V gives CDR1 SGHTA, CDR2 FQGNSA. CDR3 length: 15 amino acids. CDR3 nucleotide sequence: TGTGCCAGCAGGTCTGCAGGGATACTCTACAATGAGCAGTTCTTC. Protein sequence: CASRSAGILYNEQFF. Supplemented by reference TRBV7-2 and TRBJ2-1, the full variable domain reads GAGVSQSPSNKVTEKGKDVELRCDPISGHTALYWYRQSLGQGLEFLIYFQGNSAPDKSGLPSDRFSAERTGGSVSTLTIQRTQQEDSAVYLCASRSAGILYNEQFFGPGTRLTVL.

V gene TRBV12-3 or TRBV12-4 combines with J gene TRBJ2-5; 8 bases line up with TRBD2. V lost 4 bases and J lost 4; bases outside the gene matches: 2. The CDR3 length is 13 residues. CDR3 nucleotides: TGTGCCAGCAGTTGGGCGGGGGGAGAGACCCAGTACTTC. This gives the protein CASSWAGGETQYF.

The chain carries TRBV25-1 and TRBJ2-2; D unclear. V shed 4 bases and J shed 1 base, with 10 bases lying between them. The CDR3 totals 15 residues. CDR1 and CDR2 (germline): MGHDK, SYGVNS. The CDR3 sequence is CASSGASWNTGELFF. CDR3 in DNA: TGTGCCAGCAGTGGGGCGAGTTGGAACACCGGGGAGCTGTTTTTT.

The chain links TRBV10-3 to TRBJ1-1; 11 bases align to TRBD1. The CDR3 consists of 16 residues. CDR1 is ENHRY, CDR2 SYGVKD, per germline. Trimming took 5 bases from V and 0 from J; bases not matched to a gene: 5. CDR3 residues: CAISYKGQGVNTEAFF. Here the CDR3 DNA reads TGTGCCATCAGTTATAAGGGACAGGGGGTGAACACTGAAGCTTTCTTT.

In nucleotides, the CDR3 is TGTGCCAGCAGTTCAGAGACAGGGGCCTATGGCTACACCTTC. As protein: CASSSETGAYGYTF. This chain connects TRBV27 to TRBJ1-2; 8 positions agree with TRBD1. Per the germline V gene, CDR1 is MNHEY and CDR2 is SMNVEV (reference sequence). The V gene end was trimmed by 4 bases and the J gene end by 4 bases; junction bases not matched to a gene: 5. The length of the CDR3 is 14 residues.

This clone was seen a single time. The CDR3 spells CASSRGTSHTGELFF. As DNA, the CDR3 is TGTGCCAGCAGCCGCGGGACTAGTCACACCGGGGAGCTGTTTTTT. The chain carries TRBV7-9 and TRBJ2-2; 8 bases agree with TRBD2. The ends lost 5 bases at V and 3 bases at J; junction bases unmatched: 5. CDR1 SEHNR and CDR2 FQNEAQ come from the germline V gene (reference sequence). This CDR3 is 15 amino acids long.

The V and J genes are TRBV30 and TRBJ2-2, with TRBD1 identical over 9 bases. The CDR3 sequence is 14 residues long. Germline V CDR1 and CDR2: GTSNPN, SVGIG (reference sequence). Germline trimming cut 7 bases from V and 5 bases from J; bases unmatched to any gene: 8. CDR3 DNA: TGTGCCTCAGTACAGGGGGCAAGTACCGGGGAGCTGTTTTTT. It specifies CASVQGASTGELFF.